This is a list of T cell receptor beta chains from one sample in a study of blood T cell repertoires in COVID-19. Produced via immunoSEQ multiplex PCR; TCRdb's table is partial and in-frame only. The data contain around 260,000 clones, about 90% of them singletons. The sequencing sample was made of peripheral blood. These receptors originate from a middle-aged woman who had recovered from COVID-19. CDR3s include the opening cysteine and the closing phenylalanine or tryptophan. A D gene is named only where the DNA matches it firmly. Some rows have no size entry. The others give once, few or many, or a class for an expanded clone.

length: 14; D: -; V: TRBV7-9; size: -; J: TRBJ2-7; DNA: TGTGCCAGCAGCTTACCGGTAAACTCCTACGAGCAGTACTTC; CDR3: CASSLPVNSYEQYF
length: 15; D: -; V: TRBV13; size: -; J: TRBJ1-6; DNA: TGTGCCAGCAGCTTAGGAGCCACCGCAAATTCACCCCTCCACTTT; CDR3: CASSLGATANSPLHF
length: 12; D: -; V: TRBV6-5; size: -; J: TRBJ2-7; DNA: TGTGCCAGCAGCGGGGACATCTACGAGCAGTACTTC; CDR3: CASSGDIYEQYF
length: 15; D: -; V: TRBV14; size: -; J: TRBJ1-6; DNA: TGTGCCAGCAGCCAAGACGGGGTGAGGAGTTCACCCCTCCACTTT; CDR3: CASSQDGVRSSPLHF
length: 17; D: TRBD2; V: TRBV9; size: -; J: TRBJ2-3; DNA: TGTGCCAGCAGCGTACCGAGGGCGGGGGGGCCAACAGATACGCAGTATTTT; CDR3: CASSVPRAGGPTDTQYF
length: 13; D: -; V: TRBV7-9; size: -; J: TRBJ1-2; DNA: TGTGCCAGCTCTCACGCGGATTTTTATGGCTACACCTTC; CDR3: CASSHADFYGYTF
length: 15; D: -; V: TRBV5-1; size: -; J: TRBJ1-2; DNA: TGCGCCAGCAGCTTGAGTGCGAGACTAAACTATGGCTACACCTTC; CDR3: CASSLSARLNYGYTF
length: 15; D: -; V: TRBV5-4; size: -; J: TRBJ1-2; DNA: TGTGCCAGCAGCTTTTCGGACGAACGGGGAGATGGCTACACCTTC; CDR3: CASSFSDERGDGYTF
length: 16; D: -; V: TRBV7-9; size: -; J: TRBJ1-6; DNA: TGTGCCAGCAGCCCATACATTACAGGCTTTAATTCACCCCTCCACTTT; CDR3: CASSPYITGFNSPLHF
length: 14; D: TRBD1; V: TRBV5-1; size: -; J: TRBJ1-1; DNA: TGCGCCAGCAGCCTCCTACAGGGGGACACTGAAGCTTTCTTT; CDR3: CASSLLQGDTEAFF
length: 15; D: -; V: TRBV10-1; size: once; J: TRBJ1-4; DNA: TGCGCCAGCAGTCAAAATACAGGAAATAATGAAAAACTGTTTTTT; CDR3: CASSQNTGNNEKLFF
length: 12; D: -; V: TRBV14; size: -; J: TRBJ2-7; DNA: TGTGCCAGCAGCGGGCAATGGGGGGGCGAGTACTTC; CDR3: CASSGQWGGEYF
length: 15; D: -; V: TRBV7-9; size: -; J: TRBJ1-4; DNA: TGTGCCAGCAGCTTATGGGGCAGAACTAATGAAAAACTGTTTTTT; CDR3: CASSLWGRTNEKLFF
length: 15; D: -; V: TRBV6-5; size: -; J: TRBJ2-5; DNA: TGTGCCAGCAGTTACTCCTCCGACAGGAAAGAGACCCAGTACTTC; CDR3: CASSYSSDRKETQYF
length: 15; D: TRBD2; V: TRBV5-1; size: -; J: TRBJ2-1; DNA: TGCGCCAGCAGCTCCGGGACTAGCGGGGGGAGTGAGCAGTTCTTC; CDR3: CASSSGTSGGSEQFF